The 6 T cell receptor beta chains listed next were all sequenced from one sample in a study of OX40 agonist ivuxolimab in advanced cancers. TCRdb's table, derived via immunoSEQ multiplex PCR, lists solely in-frame clones and lacks some. The repertoire holds just over 90,000 clones, with approximately 94% as singletons. Here the sequenced sample was CD4+ or CD8+ T cells sorted from blood, taken in a trial of the OX40 agonist ivuxolimab. These receptors originate from an adult with an advanced solid tumor such as melanoma, head and neck, liver or kidney cancer.

The chain is built from TRBV7-8 and TRBJ1-2; D is uncertain. The germline gives CDR1 SGHVS, CDR2 FQNEAQ. Trimming cost V 1 base and J 6 bases, with 12 bases left between them. This CDR3 region has 14 residues. The CDR3 bases are TGTGCCAGCAGCTTAGGTCTGGGAACAGATGGCTACACCTTC. This sequence encodes CASSLGLGTDGYTF.

This chain connects TRBV11-2 to TRBJ1-5, with D possibly matching TRBD1 (6 bases). Trimming left V 3 bases short and J 7 bases short, with 10 bases between. The CDR3 sequence is 13 residues long. Looked up from germline, CDR1 is SGHAT and CDR2 is FQNNGV. The CDR3 here is CASSLGAGQPQHF. The DNA for the CDR3 is TGTGCCAGCAGCTTGGGGGCAGGGCAGCCCCAGCATTTT. The full variable domain, rest sourced from reference TRBV11-2 and TRBJ1-5, is EAGVAQSPRYKIIEKRQSVAFWCNPISGHATLYWYQQILGQGPKLLIQFQNNGVVDDSQLPKDRFSAERLKGVDSTLKIQPAKLEDSAVYLCASSLGAGQPQHFGDGTRLSIL.

The rearrangement links TRBV6-4 to TRBJ1-1; D possibly corresponds to TRBD1 (5 bases). The CDR3 sequence is 12 residues long. CDR1 is MRHNA, CDR2 SNTAGT, per germline. Trimming pared 2 bases from V and 6 bases from J, leaving 7 bases between. The CDR3 is CASSDGAAEAFF. The CDR3 DNA reads TGTGCCAGCAGTGACGGGGCAGCTGAAGCTTTCTTT.

The V gene is TRBV5-1, the J gene TRBJ2-2; 8 nucleotides line up with TRBD2. V was clipped by 1 base and J by 12 bases; unmatched bases: 11. Per germline, CDR1 SGHRS and CDR2 YFSETQ. This CDR3 has 15 residues. CDR3 coding DNA: TGCGCCAGCAGCTTGTCCGGTCCCGGGGGGGATAAGCTGTTTTTT. It is translated as CASSLSGPGGDKLFF.

This chain joins TRBV28 and TRBJ1-1, with TRBD1 matching 9 bases. Germline trimming cut 5 bases from V and 5 bases from J; bases unmatched to any gene: 6. Looked up from germline, CDR1 is MDHEN and CDR2 is SYDVKM. The CDR3 is 14 amino acids. This CDR3 reads CASSTTGQGTEAFF. Written as DNA, the CDR3 is TGTGCCAGCAGTACAACGGGACAGGGAACTGAAGCTTTCTTT.

The chain recombines TRBV10-1 with TRBJ2-1, with TRBD2 identical over 14 bases. Per the germline V gene, CDR1 is WNHNN and CDR2 is SYGVQD (reference sequence). CDR3 length: 16 residues. J was trimmed by 10 bases and V by 3 bases; bases with no gene match: 8. CDR3 residues: CASSDRLAGGSSEQFF. The DNA of the CDR3 is TGCGCCAGCAGTGATCGACTAGCGGGAGGGTCTTCCGAGCAGTTCTTC.